This T cell receptor beta chain was obtained from a study of T cell responses to AZD1222 COVID-19 vaccine. Study-wide points: Vaccine-associated CD4 TCRs spanned spike, dominant at 160-218 and 743-854. Sampling that yielded the repertoires occurred only after the peak T cell response. Reports indicate that nearly half of spike-specific TCRs are directed at unmutated variant regions. Only five to seven AZD1222 recipients were seropositive at baseline.

With V trimmed by 2 bases and J by 2 bases, 13 bases remained unmatched. The CDR3 runs to 18 residues. CDR1 is MGHRA, CDR2 YSYEKL, per germline. Measured with immunoSEQ multiplex PCR; TCRdb has only the in-frame clones, and not every one. The sample records around 79,000 clones, 70% to 90% being singletons. In this sample, this clone turned up a few times. Its specificity is unknown. This sample comprised peripheral blood, obtained on day 0 of AZD1222 vaccination. The TCR sequence derives from an adult in good health. V gene TRBV4-1 combines with J gene TRBJ2-3; TRBD2 aligns across 7 bases. Here the CDR3 reads CASSQPLGLLGNTDTQYF. The CDR3 DNA reads TGCGCCAGCAGCCAACCCCTGGGACTACTCGGAAACACAGATACGCAGTATTTT.